This T cell receptor (beta chain) was retrieved from a study of blood T cells in healthy people across ages. As regards this clonotype: Its matching antigen is unknown. A read error may explain this, as a much larger clone is one base away.

Study-wide results and caveats: As age increased, TCR beta diversity per million T cells fell in a roughly linear fashion.

PCR was performed a second time for roughly 7 to 12 cycles using a sample-barcoded 5' primer and a J-beta primer mix. One entry per CDR3 protein, called by TCRdb with MiXCR from the 5' RACE reads. The profile shows hundreds of thousands of distinct CDR3 sequences, 30% to 45% of them singletons. This CDR3 is 16 amino acids long. V was pared by 5 bases and J by 4 bases, with 22 bases between. CDR1 and CDR2 from the germline V gene are DFQATT and SNEGSKA (reference sequence). Sequencing was performed on blood. The sequence was collected from a man younger than 30 in good health. The chain couples TRBV20-1 to TRBJ2-3; tentative D call: TRBD1 (6 bases). In nucleotides, the CDR3 is TGCAGTGCTGCGATCCGGGACATGGGAGAGTCAGATACGCAGTATTTT. Its translation is CSAAIRDMGESDTQYF.